This T cell receptor beta chain was profiled in a study of T cell changes during pregnancy in multiple sclerosis. The V gene lost 4 bases and the J gene lost 5 bases, with 19 bases spanning the gap. Germline CDR1 and CDR2: SGHAT and FQNNGV. This CDR3 contains 16 residues. Libraries were prepared by immunoSEQ multiplex PCR; TCRdb keeps only in-frame clonotypes and omits some of them. The repertoire holds tens of thousands of clones, 85% to 95% seen once, with roughly 0.4% in the top ten. The clonotype comes from a female donor with multiple sclerosis, enrolled in a pregnancy study. Sample: CD4+ T cells from peripheral blood mononuclear cells, taken in the second trimester of pregnancy. This chain links TRBV11-2 with TRBJ2-3; a weak D match, TRBD1 (6 bases). The CDR3 DNA is TGTGCCAGCAGCTCAAGAGGCAGGGGCGTCTTAGATACGCAGTATTTT. It yields the protein CASSSRGRGVLDTQYF. Drawing the rest from reference TRBV11-2 and TRBJ2-3, the complete variable domain is EAGVAQSPRYKIIEKRQSVAFWCNPISGHATLYWYQQILGQGPKLLIQFQNNGVVDDSQLPKDRFSAERLKGVDSTLKIQPAKLEDSAVYLCASSSRGRGVLDTQYFGPGTRLTVL.